The T cell receptor (beta chain) under discussion was sequenced for a study of blood T cell repertoires in COVID-19. V was clipped by 5 bases and J by 0 bases; unmatched bases: 10. The CDR3 consists of 16 residues. Germline-derived CDR1 and CDR2 are SEHNR and FQNEAQ (reference sequence). Clones were sequenced by immunoSEQ multiplex PCR, and TCRdb holds only the in-frame ones, with some missing. The sample yields under 250,000 clones, 70% to 90% seen once. A single count supports this clone. The sample comprised PBMCs or T cells enriched from blood (not recorded which). The TCR was taken from a woman aged 50 to 65 with acute COVID-19. This sequence joins TRBV7-9 and TRBJ2-7; 7 bases match TRBD2. The CDR3 DNA sequence: TGTGCCAGCAGCCCCTATGAGGGAGGGACCTCCTACGAGCAGTACTTC. This encodes CASSPYEGGTSYEQYF.